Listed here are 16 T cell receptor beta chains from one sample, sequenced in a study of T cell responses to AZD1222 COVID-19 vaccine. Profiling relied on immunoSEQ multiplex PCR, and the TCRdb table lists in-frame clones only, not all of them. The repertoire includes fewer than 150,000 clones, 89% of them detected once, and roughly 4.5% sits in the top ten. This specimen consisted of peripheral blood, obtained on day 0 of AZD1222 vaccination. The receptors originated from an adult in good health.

The CDR3 loop is CASTFAGDSYNEQFF. CDR3 DNA sequence: TGCGCCAGCACCTTTGCAGGTGACTCCTACAATGAGCAGTTCTTC. This chain connects TRBV5-1 to TRBJ2-1; D remains unclear. Germline-derived CDR1 and CDR2 are SGHRS and YFSETQ. With 6 bases removed from V and 0 bases from J, the gap between germline ends came to 13 bases. The CDR3 totals 15 residues.

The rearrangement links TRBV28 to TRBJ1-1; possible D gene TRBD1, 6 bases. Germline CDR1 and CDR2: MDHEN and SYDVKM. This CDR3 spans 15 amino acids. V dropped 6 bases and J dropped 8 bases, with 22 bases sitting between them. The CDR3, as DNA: TGTGCCAGCAGACCCTTAAGAGGGGGGGGAGAAGAAGCTTTCTTT. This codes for CASRPLRGGGEEAFF. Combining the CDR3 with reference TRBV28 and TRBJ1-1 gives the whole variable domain DVKVTQSSRYLVKRTGEKVFLECVQDMDHENMFWYRQDPGLGLRLIYFSYDVKMKEKGDIPEGYSVSREKKERFSLILESASTNQTSMYLCASRPLRGGGEEAFFGQGTRLTVV.

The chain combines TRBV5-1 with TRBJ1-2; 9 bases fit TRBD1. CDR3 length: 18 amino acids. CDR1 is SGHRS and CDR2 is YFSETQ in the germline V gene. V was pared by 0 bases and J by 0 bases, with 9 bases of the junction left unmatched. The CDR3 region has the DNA TGCGCCAGCAGCTTGGGCTGGACAGGGGACGGGTCTAACTATGGCTACACCTTC. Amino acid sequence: CASSLGWTGDGSNYGYTF.

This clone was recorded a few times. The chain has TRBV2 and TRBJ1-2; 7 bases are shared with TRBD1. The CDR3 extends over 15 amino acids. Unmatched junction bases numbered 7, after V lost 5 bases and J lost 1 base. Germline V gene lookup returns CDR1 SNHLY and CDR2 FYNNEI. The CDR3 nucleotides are TGTGCCAGCAGTTTTTCAGGGGGAAATAACTATGGCTACACCTTC. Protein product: CASSFSGGNNYGYTF.

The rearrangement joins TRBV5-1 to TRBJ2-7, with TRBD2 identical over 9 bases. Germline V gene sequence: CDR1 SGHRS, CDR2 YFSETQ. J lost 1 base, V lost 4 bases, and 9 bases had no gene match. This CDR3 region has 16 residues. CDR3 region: CASSTLAGVPSYEQYF. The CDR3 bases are TGCGCCAGCAGCACATTAGCGGGAGTCCCTTCCTACGAGCAGTACTTC.

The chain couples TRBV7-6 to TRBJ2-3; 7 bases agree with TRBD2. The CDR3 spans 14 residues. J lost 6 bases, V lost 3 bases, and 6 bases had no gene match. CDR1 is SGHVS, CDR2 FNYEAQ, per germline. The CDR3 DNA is TGTGCCAGCAGCTTTGGGGGGGACTTTGATACGCAGTATTTT. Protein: CASSFGGDFDTQYF.

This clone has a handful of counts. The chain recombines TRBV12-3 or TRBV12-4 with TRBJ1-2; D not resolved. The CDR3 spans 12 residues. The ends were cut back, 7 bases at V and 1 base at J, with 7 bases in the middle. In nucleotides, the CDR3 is TGTGCCAGCAAGGCCAGTAACTATGGCTACACCTTC. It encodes CASKASNYGYTF.

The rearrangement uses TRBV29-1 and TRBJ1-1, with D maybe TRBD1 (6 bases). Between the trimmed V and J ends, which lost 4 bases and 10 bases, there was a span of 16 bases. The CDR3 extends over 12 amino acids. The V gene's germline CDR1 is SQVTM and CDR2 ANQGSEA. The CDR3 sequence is CSVGGGRLGAFF. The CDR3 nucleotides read TGCAGCGTTGGAGGGGGAAGGCTAGGAGCTTTCTTT. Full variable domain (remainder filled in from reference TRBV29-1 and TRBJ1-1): SAVISQKPSRDICQRGTSLTIQCQVDSQVTMMFWYRQQPGQSLTLIATANQGSEATYESGFVIDKFPISRPNLTFSTLTVSNMSPEDSSIYLCSVGGGRLGAFFGQGTRLTVV.

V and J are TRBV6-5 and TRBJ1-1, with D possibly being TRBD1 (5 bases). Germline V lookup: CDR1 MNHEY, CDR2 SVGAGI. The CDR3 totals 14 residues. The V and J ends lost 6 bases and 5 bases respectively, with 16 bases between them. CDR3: CASSRDPEGTEAFF. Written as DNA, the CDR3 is TGTGCCAGCAGCCGGGACCCCGAGGGGACTGAAGCTTTCTTT.

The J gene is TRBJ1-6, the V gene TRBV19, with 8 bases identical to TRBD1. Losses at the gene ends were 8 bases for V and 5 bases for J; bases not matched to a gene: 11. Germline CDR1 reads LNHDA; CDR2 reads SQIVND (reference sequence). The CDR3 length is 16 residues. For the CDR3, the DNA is TGTGCCAGTCGGAGAAGGACAGGGTCAAATAATTCACCCCTCCACTTT. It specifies CASRRRTGSNNSPLHF.

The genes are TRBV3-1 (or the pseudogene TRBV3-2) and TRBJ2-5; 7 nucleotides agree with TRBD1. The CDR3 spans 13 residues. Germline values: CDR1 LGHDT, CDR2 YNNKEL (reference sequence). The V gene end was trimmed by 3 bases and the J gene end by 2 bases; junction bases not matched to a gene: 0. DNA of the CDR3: TGTGCCAGCAGCCAGGGACAGCAAGAGACCCAGTACTTC. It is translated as CASSQGQQETQYF.

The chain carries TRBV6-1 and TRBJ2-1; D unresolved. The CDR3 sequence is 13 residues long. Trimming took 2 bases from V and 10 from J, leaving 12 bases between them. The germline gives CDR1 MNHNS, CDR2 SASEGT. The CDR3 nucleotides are TGTGCCAGCAGTGAAAGGATTCGGCGAGAGCAGTTCTTC. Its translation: CASSERIRREQFF.

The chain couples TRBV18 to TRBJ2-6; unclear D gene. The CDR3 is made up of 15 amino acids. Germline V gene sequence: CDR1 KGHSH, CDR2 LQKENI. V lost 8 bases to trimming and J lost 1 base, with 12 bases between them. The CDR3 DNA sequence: TGTGCCAGCCGGAGCCACGTTTCTGGGGCCAACGTCCTGACTTTC. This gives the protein CASRSHVSGANVLTF.

In DNA, the CDR3 is TGTGCCAGCAGCACGACTGAGAATGAAAAACTGTTTTTT. Residues: CASSTTENEKLFF. V gene TRBV5-4 combines with J gene TRBJ1-4; no firm D call. Trimming left V 4 bases short and J 5 bases short, with 9 bases between. The CDR3 is 13 residues long. CDR1 and CDR2 (germline): SGHNT, YYREEE (reference sequence).

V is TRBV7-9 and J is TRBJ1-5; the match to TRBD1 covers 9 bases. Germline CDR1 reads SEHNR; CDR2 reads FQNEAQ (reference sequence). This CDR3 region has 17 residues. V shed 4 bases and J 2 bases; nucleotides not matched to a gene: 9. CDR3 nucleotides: TGTGCCAGCAGCTCCGGGACAGGGTCGGTAGGCAATCAGCCCCAGCATTTT. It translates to CASSSGTGSVGNQPQHF.

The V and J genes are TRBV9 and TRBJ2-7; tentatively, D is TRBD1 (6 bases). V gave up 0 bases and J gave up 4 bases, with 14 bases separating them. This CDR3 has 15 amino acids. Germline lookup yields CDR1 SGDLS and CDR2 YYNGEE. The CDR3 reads CASSVGAGELYEQYF. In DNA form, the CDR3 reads TGTGCCAGCAGCGTAGGGGCAGGGGAATTGTACGAGCAGTACTTC.